This TCR beta chain was sequenced in a study of blood T cell repertoires in COVID-19. A Seattle source enrolled patients during active infection and followed them longitudinally. CDR1 is SGHRS, CDR2 YFSETQ, per germline. V was pared by 3 bases and J by 1 base, with 3 bases of the junction left unmatched. The CDR3 is 14 residues long. Here immunoSEQ multiplex PCR was the method, and the copy in TCRdb shows in-frame clones only, minus some. The sample holds about 480,000 clones, roughly 87% seen once. The receptor's source is a man younger than 35 with COVID-19, enrolled during active disease. Specimen: peripheral blood. The gene calls are TRBV5-1 and TRBJ1-1; 7 nucleotides align to TRBD1. The CDR3 DNA reads TGCGCCAGCAGCTCGGGACAGAAGAACACTGAAGCTTTCTTT. Translating it yields CASSSGQKNTEAFF.